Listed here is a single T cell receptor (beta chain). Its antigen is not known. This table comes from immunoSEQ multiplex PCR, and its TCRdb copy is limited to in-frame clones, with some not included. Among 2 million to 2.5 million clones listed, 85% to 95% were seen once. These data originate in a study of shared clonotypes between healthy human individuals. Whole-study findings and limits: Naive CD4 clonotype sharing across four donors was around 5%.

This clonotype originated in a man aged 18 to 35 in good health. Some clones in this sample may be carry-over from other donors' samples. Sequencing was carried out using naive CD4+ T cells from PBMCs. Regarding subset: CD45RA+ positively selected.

CDR3 region: CATSSPRAGGTGELFF. The CDR3 DNA reads as TGTGCCACCAGCAGCCCCAGGGCGGGAGGTACCGGGGAGCTGTTTTTT. This rearrangement joins TRBV15 to TRBJ2-2; 8 bases are shared with TRBD2. The CDR3 is 16 amino acids. Looked up from germline, CDR1 is LNHNV and CDR2 is YYDKDF (reference sequence). Germline trimming cut 3 bases from V and 5 bases from J; bases unmatched to any gene: 8.